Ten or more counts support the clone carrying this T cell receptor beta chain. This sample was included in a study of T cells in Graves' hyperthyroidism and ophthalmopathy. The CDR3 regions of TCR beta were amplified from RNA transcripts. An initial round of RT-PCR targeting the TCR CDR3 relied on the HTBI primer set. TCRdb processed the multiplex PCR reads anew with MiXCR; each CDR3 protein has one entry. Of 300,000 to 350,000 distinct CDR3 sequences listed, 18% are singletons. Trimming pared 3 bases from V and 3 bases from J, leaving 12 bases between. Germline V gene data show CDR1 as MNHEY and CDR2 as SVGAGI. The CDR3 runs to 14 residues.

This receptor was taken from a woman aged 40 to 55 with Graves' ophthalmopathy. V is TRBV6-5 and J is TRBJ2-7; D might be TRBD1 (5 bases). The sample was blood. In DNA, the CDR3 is TGTGCCAGCAGTTATCCCGACAGAGTCTACGAGCAGTACTTC. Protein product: CASSYPDRVYEQYF.